This TCR beta chain is from a study of blood T cells in healthy people across ages. Across the whole study: Template switching picked up about one barcoded beta molecule for each two T cells.

Germline V gene data show CDR1 as SGHDT and CDR2 as YYEEEE. The J segment lost 9 bases and the V segment lost 2 bases, leaving 10 bases of the junction unmatched. The CDR3 has 15 amino acids. Sample-barcoded 5' priming and a J-beta primer mix drove a second PCR of 7 to 11 cycles. TCRdb re-called the 5' RACE reads through MiXCR, storing one row per CDR3 protein. The data hold 1,800,000 or so distinct CDR3 sequences, with around 42% observed a single time. This clonotype appeared a few times. This sequence was found in a human donor in good health. V usage is TRBV5-6 and J usage is TRBJ2-7; 11 bases match TRBD2. The sample was blood. The CDR3 here is CASSFGTSGLLGQYF. CDR3 nucleotides: TGTGCCAGCAGCTTCGGGACTAGCGGCCTATTAGGGCAGTACTTC.